These 8 T cell receptor beta chains were all obtained from the same sample, sequenced in a study of cytomegalovirus exposure and HLA in healthy donors. Produced via immunoSEQ multiplex PCR; TCRdb's table is partial and in-frame only. The sample has 150,000 to 200,000 clones, roughly 85% seen once. The specimen sequenced was PBMCs. These receptors originate from a man aged 18 to 30 in good health and CMV-seropositive.

The V call is TRBV2, the J call TRBJ1-2, with D possibly matching TRBD1 (6 bases). V was shortened by 6 bases and J by 2 bases, with 13 bases between the two germline ends. CDR1 and CDR2 from the germline V gene are SNHLY and FYNNEI. The CDR3 sequence is 14 residues long. The CDR3 spells CASRGRGPNYGYTF. CDR3 bases: TGTGCCAGCAGAGGCAGGGGCCCGAACTATGGCTACACCTTC.

This clone was counted only a few times. The chain has TRBV4-2 and TRBJ2-1; possibly TRBD2 for D (6 bases). CDR1 is LGHNA and CDR2 is YNFKEQ in the germline V gene. Between the trimmed V and J ends, which lost 0 bases and 0 bases, there was a span of 12 bases. The CDR3 has 17 amino acids. The CDR3 DNA sequence: TGTGCCAGCAGCCAAGAATTGCGGGGCGCCTCCTACAATGAGCAGTTCTTC. Translated: CASSQELRGASYNEQFF.

The chain links TRBV5-1 to TRBJ1-2, with 7 nucleotides matching TRBD1. The CDR3 has 13 amino acids. V trimming: 4 bases; J trimming: 2 bases; junction bases outside the gene matches: 2. Germline lookup yields CDR1 SGHRS and CDR2 YFSETQ. CDR3 nucleotides: TGCGCCAGCAGCCCGGGACAGAACTATGGCTACACCTTC. Translation gives CASSPGQNYGYTF.

The rearrangement joins TRBV5-6 to TRBJ2-2; 8 bases are shared with TRBD1. The V gene's germline CDR1 is SGHDT and CDR2 YYEEEE. V trimming: 3 bases; J trimming: 0 bases; junction bases outside the gene matches: 4. CDR3 length equals 16 residues. Here the CDR3 reads CASSSWTGTNTGELFF. Here the CDR3 DNA reads TGTGCCAGCAGCTCTTGGACAGGGACGAACACCGGGGAGCTGTTTTTT. The full variable domain, rest sourced from reference TRBV5-6 and TRBJ2-2, is DAGVTQSPTHLIKTRGQQVTLRCSPKSGHDTVSWYQQALGQGPQFIFQYYEEEERQRGNFPDRFSGHQFPNYSSELNVNALLLGDSALYLCASSSWTGTNTGELFFGEGSRLTVL.

The V call is TRBV5-1, the J call TRBJ2-4, with D perhaps TRBD1 (6 bases). The CDR3 extends over 13 amino acids. From germline, CDR1 is SGHRS and CDR2 YFSETQ. V was trimmed by 5 bases and J by 6 bases, leaving 12 bases between them. This CDR3 reads CASSSGDVNIQYF. DNA for the CDR3: TGCGCCAGCAGTTCAGGGGACGTAAACATTCAGTACTTC.

The rearrangement joins TRBV11-2 to TRBJ1-2; possible D gene TRBD1, 6 bases. V dropped 10 bases and J dropped 2 bases, with 20 bases sitting between them. This CDR3 spans 15 amino acids. Germline V gene data show CDR1 as SGHAT and CDR2 as FQNNGV. CDR3 residues: CATSPGHLINYGYTF. DNA for the CDR3: TGTGCCACATCACCGGGACATCTTATCAACTATGGCTACACCTTC. Variable domain in full (rest from reference TRBV11-2 and TRBJ1-2): EAGVAQSPRYKIIEKRQSVAFWCNPISGHATLYWYQQILGQGPKLLIQFQNNGVVDDSQLPKDRFSAERLKGVDSTLKIQPAKLEDSAVYLCATSPGHLINYGYTFGSGTRLTVV.

The rearrangement uses TRBV23-1 and TRBJ1-2; TRBD1 aligns across 9 bases. TRBV23-1 is an ORF, and what it does is uncertain. V shed 0 bases and J 5 bases; nucleotides not matched to a gene: 7. This CDR3 is built from 16 residues. Here the CDR3 reads CASSQSMGQGSYGYTF. The CDR3 nucleotides read TGCGCCAGCAGTCAATCGATGGGACAGGGATCGTATGGCTACACCTTC.

V gene TRBV15 combines with J gene TRBJ1-1; no reliable D call. The germline V gene has CDR1 LNHNV and CDR2 YYDKDF (reference sequence). CDR3 length: 14 residues. The V end lost 5 bases, the J end lost 1 base, and 11 bases lay between the germline ends. CDR3 coding DNA: TGTGCCACCAGCCACGATGGGAGGAACACTGAAGCTTTCTTT. Its translation is CATSHDGRNTEAFF.